This TCR beta chain comes out of a study of blood T cells in healthy people across ages. Overall study findings and caveats: Significant beta diversity loss was already apparent by age approximately 40, declining roughly linearly.

Note on this clonotype: Its specificity is not known.

Every donor provided approximately 10 milliliters of peripheral blood. Primers used in a second PCR of about 7 to 12 cycles were a sample-barcoded 5' primer and a J-beta primer mix. TCRdb recomputed calls from the 5' RACE reads with MiXCR, one row per CDR3 protein. The sample has 550,000 to 800,000 distinct CDR3 sequences; around 21% are singletons. J was trimmed by 6 bases and V by 3 bases; bases with no gene match: 3. Germline V gene sequence: CDR1 SGHAT, CDR2 FQNNGV. The CDR3 has 14 residues. The V and J genes are TRBV11-2 and TRBJ1-5; 9 nucleotides align to TRBD1. This TCR came from a man between 65 and 80 years old in good health. The sequenced material came from blood. CDR3 sequence reads: CASSFGTGPQPQHF. The CDR3 coding sequence is TGTGCCAGCAGCTTTGGGACAGGGCCTCAGCCCCAGCATTTT.